This T cell receptor beta chain was captured in a study of blood T cell repertoires in COVID-19. Study information: Acute-phase and convalescent COVID-19 samples originated in the United States, Italy and Spain.

Repertoires were generated with immunoSEQ multiplex PCR, while TCRdb's copy carries only in-frame clones and drops some. The sample lists about 110,000 clones, roughly 81% seen once, with less than 1.5% in the top ten. The CDR3 length is 15 residues. V was pared by 2 bases and J by 9 bases, with 6 bases of the junction left unmatched. Germline assignment: CDR1 MNHEY and CDR2 SVGAGI. The sequence was collected from a man aged 40-50 years with acute or convalescent COVID-19. What was sequenced was peripheral blood. The V gene is TRBV6-5, the J gene TRBJ2-1; 11 bases match TRBD2. This CDR3 reads CASSYIAGGQTEQFF. The CDR3 coding sequence is TGTGCCAGCAGTTACATAGCGGGGGGGCAGACTGAGCAGTTCTTC.